This TCR beta chain was found in a study of OX40 agonist ivuxolimab in advanced cancers. Study details: Partial responses, seen in three patients, involved one hepatocellular carcinoma and two cutaneous melanomas.

Autoimmune disease history or systemic immunosuppression meant exclusion. Here immunoSEQ multiplex PCR was the method, and the copy in TCRdb shows in-frame clones only, minus some. The sample contains about 51,000 clones, 88% of which appear only once. Looked up from germline, CDR1 is MNHNY and CDR2 is SVGAGI (reference sequence). Trimming took off 0 bases at V and 8 bases at J, with 7 bases between the two ends. The CDR3 has 12 residues. The origin of this receptor is an adult with an advanced solid tumor such as melanoma, head and neck, liver or kidney cancer. This sample comprised CD4+ or CD8+ T cells sorted from blood, obtained in a trial of the OX40 agonist ivuxolimab. J is TRBJ1-2 and V is TRBV6-6; weak D call: TRBD1 (5 bases). The CDR3 protein is CASSYSGLGYTF. The DNA of the CDR3 is TGTGCCAGCAGTTACTCGGGGCTCGGCTACACCTTC.